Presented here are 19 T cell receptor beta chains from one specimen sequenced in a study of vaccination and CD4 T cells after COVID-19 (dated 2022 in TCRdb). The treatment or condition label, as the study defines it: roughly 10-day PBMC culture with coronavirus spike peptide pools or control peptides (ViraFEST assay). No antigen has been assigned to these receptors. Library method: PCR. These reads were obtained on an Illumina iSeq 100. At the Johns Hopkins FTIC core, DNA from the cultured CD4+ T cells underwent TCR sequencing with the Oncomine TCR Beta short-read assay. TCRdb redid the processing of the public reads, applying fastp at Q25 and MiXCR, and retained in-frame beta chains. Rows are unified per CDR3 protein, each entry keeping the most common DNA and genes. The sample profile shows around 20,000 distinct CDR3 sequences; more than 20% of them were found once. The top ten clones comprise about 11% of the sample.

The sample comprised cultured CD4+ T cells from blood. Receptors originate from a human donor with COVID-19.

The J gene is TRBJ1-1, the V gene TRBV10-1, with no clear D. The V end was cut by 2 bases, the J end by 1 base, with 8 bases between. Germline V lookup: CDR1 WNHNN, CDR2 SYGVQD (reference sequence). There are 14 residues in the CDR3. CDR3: CASSEPGQNTEAFF. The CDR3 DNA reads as TGCGCCAGCAGTGAGCCAGGCCAGAACACTGAAGCTTTCTTT.

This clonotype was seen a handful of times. CDR3 DNA: TGTGCCAGCAGCGTGGGAACCCCTCATCTCTCCTACGAGCAGTACTTC. Translated: CASSVGTPHLSYEQYF. This chain uses TRBV9 with TRBJ2-7; D gene unclear. The CDR3 sequence is 16 residues long. The V end lost 2 bases, the J end lost 0 bases, and 15 bases lay between the germline ends. The germline V gene encodes CDR1 SGDLS and CDR2 YYNGEE.

This CDR3 reads CASSKALYNEQFF. The CDR3, as DNA: TGTGCCAGTAGTAAGGCTTTATACAATGAGCAGTTCTTC. This chain uses TRBV19 with TRBJ2-1; D not certain. V lost 4 bases and J lost 4, with 8 bases in between. There are 13 residues in the CDR3. Germline CDR1 is LNHDA and CDR2 is SQIVND (reference sequence).

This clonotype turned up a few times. CDR3 coding DNA: TGTGCCAGCAGCATAGGGGGCGGGTCCTCCGATACGCAGTATTTT. Its protein is CASSIGGGSSDTQYF. This chain uses TRBV6-1 with TRBJ2-3, with 7 bases identical to TRBD1. The CDR3 totals 15 residues. The V gene's germline CDR1 is MNHNS and CDR2 SASEGT. V was pared by 6 bases and J by 6 bases, with 12 bases of the junction left unmatched.

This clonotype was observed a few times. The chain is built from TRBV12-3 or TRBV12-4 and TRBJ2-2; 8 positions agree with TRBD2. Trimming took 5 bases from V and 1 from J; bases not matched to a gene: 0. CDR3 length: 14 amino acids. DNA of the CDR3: TGTGCCAGCAGTAGCGGGGGGAACACCGGGGAGCTGTTTTTT. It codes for CASSSGGNTGELFF.

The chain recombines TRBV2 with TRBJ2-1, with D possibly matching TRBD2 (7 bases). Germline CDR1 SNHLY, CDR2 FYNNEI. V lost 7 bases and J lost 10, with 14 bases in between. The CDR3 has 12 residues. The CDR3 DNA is TGTGCCAGCACTAGGGGGGGGGCGGAGCAGTTCTTC. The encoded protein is CASTRGGAEQFF.

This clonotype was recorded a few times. The CDR3 nucleotides read TGTGCCAGCAGTGAATGGGTACCTACGAACACCGGGGAGCTGTTTTTT. Protein sequence: CASSEWVPTNTGELFF. The genes are TRBV6-1 and TRBJ2-2; D is ambiguous. CDR1 is MNHNS and CDR2 is SASEGT in the germline V gene. CDR3 size: 16 residues. The V end lost 2 bases, the J end lost 0 bases, and 10 bases lay between the germline ends.

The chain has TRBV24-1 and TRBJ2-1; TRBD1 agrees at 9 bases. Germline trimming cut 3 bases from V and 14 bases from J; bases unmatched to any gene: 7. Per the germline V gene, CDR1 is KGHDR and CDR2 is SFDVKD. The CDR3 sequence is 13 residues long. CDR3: CATSDRPGQGEFF. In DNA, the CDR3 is TGTGCCACCAGTGATCGACCGGGACAGGGTGAGTTCTTC.

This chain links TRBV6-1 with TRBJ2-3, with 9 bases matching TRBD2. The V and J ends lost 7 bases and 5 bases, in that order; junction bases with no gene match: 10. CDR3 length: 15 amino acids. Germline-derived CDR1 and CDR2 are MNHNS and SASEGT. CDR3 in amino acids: CASMGAGGRGDTQYF. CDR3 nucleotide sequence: TGTGCCAGCATGGGGGCGGGGGGGCGCGGAGATACGCAGTATTTT.

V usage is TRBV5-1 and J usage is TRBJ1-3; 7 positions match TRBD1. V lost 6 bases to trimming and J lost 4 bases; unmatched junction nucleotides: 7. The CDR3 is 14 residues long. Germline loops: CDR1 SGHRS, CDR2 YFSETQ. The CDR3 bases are TGCGCCAGCACCACGGACAGGCTCGGAAACACCATATATTTT. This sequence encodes CASTTDRLGNTIYF.

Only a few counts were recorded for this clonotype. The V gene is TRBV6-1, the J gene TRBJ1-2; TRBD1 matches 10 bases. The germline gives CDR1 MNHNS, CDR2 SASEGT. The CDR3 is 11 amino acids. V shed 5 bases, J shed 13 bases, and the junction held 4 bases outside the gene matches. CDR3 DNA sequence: TGTGCCAGCAGTACGGGACAGGGGTGCACCTTC. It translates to CASSTGQGCTF.

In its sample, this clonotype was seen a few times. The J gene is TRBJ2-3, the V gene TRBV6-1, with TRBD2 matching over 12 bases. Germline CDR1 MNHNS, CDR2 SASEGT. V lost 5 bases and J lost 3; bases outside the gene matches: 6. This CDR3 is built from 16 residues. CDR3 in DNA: TGTGCCAGCAGTCATCTAGCGGGGGGGCGGACAGATACGCAGTATTTT. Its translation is CASSHLAGGRTDTQYF.

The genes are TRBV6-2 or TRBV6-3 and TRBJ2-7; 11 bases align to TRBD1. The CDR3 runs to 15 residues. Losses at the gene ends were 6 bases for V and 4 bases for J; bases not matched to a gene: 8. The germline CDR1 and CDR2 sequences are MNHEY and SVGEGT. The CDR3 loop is CASRRGTGGLYEQYF. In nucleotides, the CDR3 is TGTGCCAGCAGACGAGGGACAGGGGGTTTGTACGAGCAGTACTTC.

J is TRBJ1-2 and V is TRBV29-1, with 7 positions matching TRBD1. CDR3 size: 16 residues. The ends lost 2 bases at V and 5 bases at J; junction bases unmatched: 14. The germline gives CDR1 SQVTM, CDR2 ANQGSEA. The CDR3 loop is CSVEHDREPLRYGYTF. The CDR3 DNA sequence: TGCAGCGTTGAACATGACAGGGAGCCCCTGAGGTATGGCTACACCTTC. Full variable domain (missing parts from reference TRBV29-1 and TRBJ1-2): SAVISQKPSRDICQRGTSLTIQCQVDSQVTMMFWYRQQPGQSLTLIATANQGSEATYESGFVIDKFPISRPNLTFSTLTVSNMSPEDSSIYLCSVEHDREPLRYGYTFGSGTRLTVV.

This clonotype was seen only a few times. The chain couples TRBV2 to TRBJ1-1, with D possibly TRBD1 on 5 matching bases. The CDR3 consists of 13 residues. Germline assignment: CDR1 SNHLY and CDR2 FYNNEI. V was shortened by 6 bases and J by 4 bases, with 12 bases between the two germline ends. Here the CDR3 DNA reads TGTGCCAGCAGCGGCGGGGCGTCCACTGAAGCTTTCTTT. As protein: CASSGGASTEAFF.

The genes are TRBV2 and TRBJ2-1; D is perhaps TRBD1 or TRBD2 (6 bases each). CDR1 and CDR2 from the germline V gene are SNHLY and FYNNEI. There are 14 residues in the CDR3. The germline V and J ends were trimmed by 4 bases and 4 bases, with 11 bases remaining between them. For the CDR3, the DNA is TGTGCCAGCAGTGGGGGGGCCGTATACAATGAGCAGTTCTTC. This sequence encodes CASSGGAVYNEQFF.

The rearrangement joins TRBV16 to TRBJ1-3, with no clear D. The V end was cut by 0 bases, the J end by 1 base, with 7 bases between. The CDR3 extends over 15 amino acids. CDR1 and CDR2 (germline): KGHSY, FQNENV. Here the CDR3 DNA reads TGTGCCAGCAGCCAATCTGCAGGATCTGGAAACACCATATATTTT. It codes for CASSQSAGSGNTIYF.

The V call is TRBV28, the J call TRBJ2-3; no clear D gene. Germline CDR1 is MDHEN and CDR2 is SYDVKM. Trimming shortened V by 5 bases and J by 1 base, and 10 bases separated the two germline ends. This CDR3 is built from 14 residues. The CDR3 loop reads CASSPPARTDTQYF. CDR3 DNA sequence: TGTGCCAGCAGTCCCCCGGCCCGCACAGATACGCAGTATTTT.

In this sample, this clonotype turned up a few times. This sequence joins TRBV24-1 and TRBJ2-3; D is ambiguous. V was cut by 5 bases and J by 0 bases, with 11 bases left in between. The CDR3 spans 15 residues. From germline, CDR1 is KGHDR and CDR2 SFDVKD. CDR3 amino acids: CATSGARSSTDTQYF. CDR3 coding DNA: TGTGCCACCAGTGGTGCCAGGTCTAGCACAGATACGCAGTATTTT.